The clone carrying this T cell receptor (beta chain) was found a few times. Its target is not known. Synthesis of cDNA was carried out by template-switch 5'RACE. The reaction used 10-nucleotide random UMIs. MiXCR was run by TCRdb on the 5' RACE reads, yielding one entry per CDR3 protein. Of roughly 71,000 distinct CDR3 sequences in the sample, almost 4% were seen once. Deletions cut 0 bases from V and 3 bases from J, with 17 bases between. Germline loops: CDR1 DFQATT, CDR2 SNEGSKA (reference sequence). The CDR3 spans 16 residues. This record comes from a study of neurological immune-mediated disorders. Study background: For the approximately 35 multiple sclerosis patients, the disease was relapsing-remitting in about 30 and secondary progressive in 3. General study results and limits: HTLV-1-associated myelopathy led in TCR clonal expansion, while multiple sclerosis ranked lowest, below healthy controls. None of the CDR3 amino acid sequences found in expanded clones was shared across subjects. This suggests that the TCR-beta repertoires were private in all groups.

The sequenced material came from PBMCs. The clonotype was recovered from a man younger than 45 with multiple sclerosis. The chain recombines TRBV20-1 with TRBJ1-1; unclear D gene. CDR3 nucleotides: TGCAGTGCTAGAGAAAAGCAACTTCAACTAGACACTGAAGCTTTCTTT. This gives the protein CSAREKQLQLDTEAFF.